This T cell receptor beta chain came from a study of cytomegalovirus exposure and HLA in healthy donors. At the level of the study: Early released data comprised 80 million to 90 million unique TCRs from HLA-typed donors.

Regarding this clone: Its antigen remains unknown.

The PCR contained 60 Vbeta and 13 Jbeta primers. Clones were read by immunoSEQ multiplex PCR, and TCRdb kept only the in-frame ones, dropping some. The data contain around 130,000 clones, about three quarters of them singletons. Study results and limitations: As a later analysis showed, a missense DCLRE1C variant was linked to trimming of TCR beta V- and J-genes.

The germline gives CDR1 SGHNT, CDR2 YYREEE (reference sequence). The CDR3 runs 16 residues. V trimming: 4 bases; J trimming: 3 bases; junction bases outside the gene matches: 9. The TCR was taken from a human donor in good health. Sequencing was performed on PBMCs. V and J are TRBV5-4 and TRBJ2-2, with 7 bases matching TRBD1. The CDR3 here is CASSQVRDSDTGELFF. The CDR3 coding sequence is TGTGCCAGCAGCCAGGTCCGGGACAGCGACACCGGGGAGCTGTTTTTT.